This TCR beta chain was retrieved from a study of cytotoxic CD8 clonotypes in ibrutinib-treated CLL. Study overall: Researchers reported 11 to 12 relapsed/refractory and 15 treatment-naive patients, roughly 17 of them IGHV unmutated.

The length of the CDR3 is 12 residues. Germline V gene lookup returns CDR1 SQVTM and CDR2 ANQGSEA. The germline V and J ends were trimmed by 6 bases and 5 bases, with 13 bases remaining between them. Whole-study findings and limits: Clonality went up at the time of ibrutinib response, stayed stable in sustained remission, and later dropped back toward its baseline level at progression. Stable or contracted on treatment, public clonotypes were also uncommon.

Assay: immunoSEQ multiplex PCR; the TCRdb copy retains only in-frame clones and omits some. The sample has 90,000 to 150,000 clones; approximately 56% are singletons. To note about this clone: Its matching antigen is unknown. The sample has other DNA sequences that encode this CDR3 too.

This sequence was found in a human donor with chronic lymphocytic leukemia. The V and J genes are TRBV29-1 and TRBJ1-1; weak D call: TRBD1 (6 bases). Sequencing was performed on PBMCs, taken after 24 months of ibrutinib treatment. The CDR3 DNA reads TGCAGCGTCCTTACAGGGAATACTGAAGCTTTCTTT. Its protein is CSVLTGNTEAFF. The complete variable domain, with remaining parts taken from reference TRBV29-1 and TRBJ1-1, reads SAVISQKPSRDICQRGTSLTIQCQVDSQVTMMFWYRQQPGQSLTLIATANQGSEATYESGFVIDKFPISRPNLTFSTLTVSNMSPEDSSIYLCSVLTGNTEAFFGQGTRLTVV.